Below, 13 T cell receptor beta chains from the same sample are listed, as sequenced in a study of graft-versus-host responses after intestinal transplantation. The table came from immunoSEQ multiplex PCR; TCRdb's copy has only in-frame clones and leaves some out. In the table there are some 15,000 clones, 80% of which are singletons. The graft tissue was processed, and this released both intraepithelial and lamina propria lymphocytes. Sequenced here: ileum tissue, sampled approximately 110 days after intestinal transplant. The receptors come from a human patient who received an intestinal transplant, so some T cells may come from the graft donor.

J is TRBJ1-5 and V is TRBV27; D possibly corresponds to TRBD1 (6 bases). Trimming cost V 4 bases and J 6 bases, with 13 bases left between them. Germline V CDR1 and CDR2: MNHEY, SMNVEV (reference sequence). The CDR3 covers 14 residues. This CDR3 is CASSWGQGAQPQHF. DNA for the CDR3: TGTGCCAGCAGTTGGGGGCAGGGAGCTCAGCCCCAGCATTTT.

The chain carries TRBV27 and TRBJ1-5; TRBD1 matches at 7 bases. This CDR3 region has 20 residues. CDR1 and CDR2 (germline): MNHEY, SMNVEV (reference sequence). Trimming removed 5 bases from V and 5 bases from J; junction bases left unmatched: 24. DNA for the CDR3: TGTGCCAGCAGTCCGGTGTGGAGGGGGCGGGTGGGGTCGTTTTATCAGCCCCAGCATTTT. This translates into CASSPVWRGRVGSFYQPQHF.

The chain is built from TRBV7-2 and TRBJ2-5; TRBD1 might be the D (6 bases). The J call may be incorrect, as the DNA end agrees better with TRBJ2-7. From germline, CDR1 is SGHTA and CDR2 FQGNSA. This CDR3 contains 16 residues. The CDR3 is CASSLFDRTVPYEQYF. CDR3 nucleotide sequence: TGTGCCAGCAGCTTATTCGACAGGACCGTTCCCTACGAGCAGTACTTC.

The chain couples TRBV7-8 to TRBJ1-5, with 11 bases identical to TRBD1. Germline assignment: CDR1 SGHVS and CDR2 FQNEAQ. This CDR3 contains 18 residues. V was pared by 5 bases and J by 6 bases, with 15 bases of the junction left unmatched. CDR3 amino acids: CASSPGAGQGAFFQPQHF. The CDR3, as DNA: TGTGCCAGCAGCCCTGGCGCAGGACAGGGGGCTTTTTTTCAGCCCCAGCATTTT.

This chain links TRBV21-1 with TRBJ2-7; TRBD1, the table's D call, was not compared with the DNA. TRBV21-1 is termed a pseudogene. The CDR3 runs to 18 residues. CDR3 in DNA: TGTGCCAGCAGCACGAGGGCAGGGGAACCATCCTATCCCTACGAGCAGTACTTC. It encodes CASSTRAGEPSYPYEQYF.

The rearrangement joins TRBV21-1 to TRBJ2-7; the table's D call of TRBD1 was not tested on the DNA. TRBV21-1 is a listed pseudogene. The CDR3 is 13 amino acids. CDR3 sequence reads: CASSRATGNEQYF. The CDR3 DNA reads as TGTGCCAGCAGCAGAGCTACAGGAAACGAGCAGTACTTC.

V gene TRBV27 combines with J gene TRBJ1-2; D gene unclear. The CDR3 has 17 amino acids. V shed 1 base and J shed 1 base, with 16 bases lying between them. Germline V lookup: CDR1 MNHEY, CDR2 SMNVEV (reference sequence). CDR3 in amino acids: CASSLYTRGSGNYGYTF. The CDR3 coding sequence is TGTGCCAGCAGTTTATATACCCGAGGGAGTGGTAACTATGGCTACACCTTC.

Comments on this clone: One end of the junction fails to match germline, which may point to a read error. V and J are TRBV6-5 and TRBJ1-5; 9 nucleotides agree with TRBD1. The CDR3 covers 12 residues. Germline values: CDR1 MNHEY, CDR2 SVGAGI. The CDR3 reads CASSPGQGPRYF. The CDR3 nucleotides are TGTGCCAGCAGTCCCGGACAGGGGCCGCGGTATTTT.

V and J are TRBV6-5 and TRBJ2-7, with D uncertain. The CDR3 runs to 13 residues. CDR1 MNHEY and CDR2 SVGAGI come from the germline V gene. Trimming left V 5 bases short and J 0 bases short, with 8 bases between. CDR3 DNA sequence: TGTGCCAGCAGTGAAGCTCACTCCTACGAGCAGTACTTC. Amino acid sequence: CASSEAHSYEQYF.

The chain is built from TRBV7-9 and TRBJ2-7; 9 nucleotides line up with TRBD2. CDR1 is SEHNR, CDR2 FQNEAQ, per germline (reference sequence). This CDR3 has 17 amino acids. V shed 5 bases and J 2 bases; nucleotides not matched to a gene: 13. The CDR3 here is CASSPQLPERGAYEQYF. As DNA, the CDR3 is TGTGCCAGCAGCCCCCAACTACCCGAGCGGGGGGCCTACGAGCAGTACTTC. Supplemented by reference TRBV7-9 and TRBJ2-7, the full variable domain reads DTGVSQNPRHKITKRGQNVTFRCDPISEHNRLYWYRQTLGQGPEFLTYFQNEAQLEKSRLLSDRFSAERPKGSFSTLEIQRTEQGDSAMYLCASSPQLPERGAYEQYFGPGTRLTVT.

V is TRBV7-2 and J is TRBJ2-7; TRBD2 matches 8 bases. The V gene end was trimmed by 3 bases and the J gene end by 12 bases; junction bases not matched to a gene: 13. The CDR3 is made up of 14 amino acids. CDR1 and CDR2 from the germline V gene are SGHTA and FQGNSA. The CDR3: CASSFKSGRGSGYF. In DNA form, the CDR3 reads TGTGCCAGCAGCTTTAAGAGCGGGAGAGGTTCGGGGTACTTC.

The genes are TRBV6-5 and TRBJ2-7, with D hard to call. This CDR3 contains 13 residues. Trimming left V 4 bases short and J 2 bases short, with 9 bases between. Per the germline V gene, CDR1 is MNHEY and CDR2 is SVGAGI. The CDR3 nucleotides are TGTGCCAGCAGTTTGCAGAGTACCTACGAGCAGTACTTC. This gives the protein CASSLQSTYEQYF.

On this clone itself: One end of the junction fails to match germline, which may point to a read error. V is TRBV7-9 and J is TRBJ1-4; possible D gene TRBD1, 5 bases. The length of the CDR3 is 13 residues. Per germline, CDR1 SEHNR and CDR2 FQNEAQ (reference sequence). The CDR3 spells CAAPGDVNERLFF. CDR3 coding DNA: TGTGCCGCCCCGGGGGATGTGAATGAAAGACTGTTTTTT.